Shown below are 16 T cell receptor beta chains from a single sample sequenced in a study of blood T cell repertoires in COVID-19. Clones were read by immunoSEQ multiplex PCR, and TCRdb kept only the in-frame ones, dropping some. The sample carries approximately 320,000 clones, 85% recorded once. The sample consisted of peripheral blood. The receptors were sampled from a human donor in a cohort sampled during active COVID-19.

The rearrangement links TRBV15 to TRBJ1-2; D unresolved. Between the trimmed V and J ends, which lost 2 bases and 0 bases, there was a span of 4 bases. Germline CDR1 LNHNV, CDR2 YYDKDF (reference sequence). This CDR3 has 13 amino acids. For the CDR3, the DNA is TGTGCCACCAGCAGACCAACTAACTATGGCTACACCTTC. Its translation: CATSRPTNYGYTF.

The rearrangement uses TRBV4-1 and TRBJ2-7; TRBD2 is a possible D gene (6 bases). The CDR3 has 19 residues. V gave up 1 base and J gave up 3 bases, with 25 bases separating them. The germline CDR1 and CDR2 sequences are MGHRA and YSYEKL. The CDR3 DNA reads TGCGCCAGCAGCCAAGGGAGGGGTCGGGGCTTACCCTTTAACTACGAGCAGTACTTC. Translating it yields CASSQGRGRGLPFNYEQYF.

This clone was counted once. The chain is built from TRBV5-1 and TRBJ1-4, with 7 positions matching TRBD1. V trimming: 5 bases; J trimming: 5 bases; junction bases outside the gene matches: 6. Germline-derived CDR1 and CDR2 are SGHRS and YFSETQ. The CDR3 has 14 residues. The CDR3 here is CASRPGQRNEKLFF. CDR3 in DNA: TGCGCCAGCAGACCGGGACAGCGGAATGAAAAACTGTTTTTT.

The gene calls are TRBV7-9 and TRBJ2-7; D may be TRBD2 (5 bases). The CDR3 runs to 15 residues. The germline V gene encodes CDR1 SEHNR and CDR2 FQNEAQ (reference sequence). Trimming removed 2 bases at V and 0 bases at J, with 11 bases between. This CDR3 reads CASSLISGYSYEQYF. The CDR3 DNA sequence: TGTGCCAGCAGCTTAATTTCGGGATACTCCTACGAGCAGTACTTC. The full variable domain, completed using reference TRBV7-9 and TRBJ2-7, is DTGVSQNPRHKITKRGQNVTFRCDPISEHNRLYWYRQTLGQGPEFLTYFQNEAQLEKSRLLSDRFSAERPKGSFSTLEIQRTEQGDSAMYLCASSLISGYSYEQYFGPGTRLTVT.

This clone was seen more than once but under ten times. For the CDR3, the DNA is TGTGCCAGTAGTAACAGGGGCAGCGAGCAGTACTTC. Its protein is CASSNRGSEQYF. The rearrangement links TRBV19 to TRBJ2-7, with TRBD1 matching over 7 bases. The CDR3 totals 12 residues. V shed 4 bases and J 6 bases; nucleotides not matched to a gene: 3. The germline V gene has CDR1 LNHDA and CDR2 SQIVND (reference sequence).

The genes are TRBV18 and TRBJ1-5; D unresolved. Germline-derived CDR1 and CDR2 are KGHSH and LQKENI. The CDR3 length is 13 residues. Trimming removed 5 bases from V and 7 bases from J, with 12 bases in between. CDR3 sequence reads: CASSSGIVQPQHF. In DNA, the CDR3 is TGTGCCAGCTCATCGGGGATAGTGCAGCCCCAGCATTTT.

The chain employs TRBV2 and TRBJ1-2; TRBD1 matches 9 bases. CDR1 is SNHLY and CDR2 is FYNNEI in the germline V gene. The CDR3 extends over 15 amino acids. Trimming cost V 5 bases and J 5 bases; bases outside gene matches: 9. Written as DNA, the CDR3 is TGTGCCAGCAGTCCGGGACAGGGCGTTCAGTATGGCTACACCTTC. This translates into CASSPGQGVQYGYTF.

CDR3 coding DNA: TGTGCCAGCAGCCGTCAAAGCGGCCTTGGAAACACCATATATTTT. This sequence encodes CASSRQSGLGNTIYF. The chain recombines TRBV11-1 with TRBJ1-3, with D hard to call. CDR3 length equals 15 residues. With 5 bases removed from V and 3 bases from J, the gap between germline ends came to 14 bases. Germline lookup yields CDR1 SGHAT and CDR2 FQDESV (reference sequence).

This clone was seen a few times. The V call is TRBV28, the J call TRBJ2-7; D is unresolved. Germline V gene data show CDR1 as MDHEN and CDR2 as SYDVKM. V was pared by 7 bases and J by 3 bases, with 16 bases between. The CDR3 consists of 14 residues. CDR3 loop: CASTKEFDNYEQYF. CDR3 nucleotides: TGTGCCAGCACGAAGGAGTTTGATAACTACGAGCAGTACTTC.

The chain uses TRBV7-3 and TRBJ1-6; D gene uncertain. Germline loops: CDR1 SGHTA, CDR2 FQGTGA. The CDR3 sequence is 13 residues long. V was pared by 2 bases and J by 5 bases, with 4 bases between. CDR3 residues: CASSLANNSPLHF. In nucleotides, the CDR3 is TGTGCCAGCAGCTTAGCTAATAATTCACCCCTCCACTTT.

The chain's CDR3 is CASSSRTGSSYNSPLHF. Here the CDR3 DNA reads TGCGCCAGCAGTTCCCGGACAGGAAGCTCCTATAATTCACCCCTCCACTTT. The genes are TRBV5-1 and TRBJ1-6; TRBD1 matches at 7 bases. Germline V gives CDR1 SGHRS, CDR2 YFSETQ. The CDR3 runs 17 residues. Germline trimming cut 5 bases from V and 0 bases from J; bases unmatched to any gene: 8. Combining the CDR3 with reference TRBV5-1 and TRBJ1-6 gives the whole variable domain KAGVTQTPRYLIKTRGQQVTLSCSPISGHRSVSWYQQTPGQGLQFLFEYFSETQRNKGNFPGRFSGRQFSNSRSEMNVSTLELGDSALYLCASSSRTGSSYNSPLHFGNGTRLTVT.

The chain is built from TRBV24-1 and TRBJ1-5, with no clear D. Between the trimmed V and J ends, which lost 5 bases and 0 bases, there was a span of 4 bases. Germline V gene sequence: CDR1 KGHDR, CDR2 SFDVKD. CDR3 length equals 13 residues. The CDR3 reads CATSGYSNQPQHF. The CDR3 DNA reads TGTGCCACCAGTGGCTATAGCAATCAGCCCCAGCATTTT.

The sample holds one count of this clone. The chain has TRBV4-1 and TRBJ1-1; D possibly corresponds to TRBD1 (6 bases). The germline V gene encodes CDR1 MGHRA and CDR2 YSYEKL. Deletions cut 3 bases from V and 8 bases from J, with 13 bases between. This CDR3 is 13 amino acids long. The CDR3 coding sequence is TGCGCCAGCAGCCACCGGACAGCAGGAGAAGCTTTCTTT. It codes for CASSHRTAGEAFF.

The genes are TRBV5-4 and TRBJ1-3; the D gene is possibly TRBD1 (5 bases). This CDR3 has 13 residues. Trimming removed 2 bases at V and 6 bases at J, with 9 bases between. Germline V gene data show CDR1 as SGHNT and CDR2 as YYREEE (reference sequence). The chain's CDR3 is CASSFTGVNTIYF. Here the CDR3 DNA reads TGTGCCAGCAGCTTCACAGGAGTAAACACCATATATTTT.

The rearrangement joins TRBV28 to TRBJ2-2; TRBD1 agrees at 9 bases. Germline V CDR1 and CDR2: MDHEN, SYDVKM. CDR3 size: 15 residues. Trimming at V came to 6 bases and at J to 4 bases, leaving 6 bases not matched to a gene. CDR3 coding DNA: TGTGCCAGCAGGGTACAGGGGGCGCGCACCGGGGAGCTGTTTTTT. Encoded protein: CASRVQGARTGELFF.

V is TRBV5-1 and J is TRBJ2-4, with D perhaps matching TRBD1 (6 bases). Germline CDR1 and CDR2: SGHRS and YFSETQ. Trimming pared 3 bases from V and 0 bases from J, leaving 16 bases between. This CDR3 comprises 17 residues. DNA for the CDR3: TGCGCCAGCAGCTCCCATACAGGGACCATAGCCAAAAACATTCAGTACTTC. The encoded protein is CASSSHTGTIAKNIQYF.